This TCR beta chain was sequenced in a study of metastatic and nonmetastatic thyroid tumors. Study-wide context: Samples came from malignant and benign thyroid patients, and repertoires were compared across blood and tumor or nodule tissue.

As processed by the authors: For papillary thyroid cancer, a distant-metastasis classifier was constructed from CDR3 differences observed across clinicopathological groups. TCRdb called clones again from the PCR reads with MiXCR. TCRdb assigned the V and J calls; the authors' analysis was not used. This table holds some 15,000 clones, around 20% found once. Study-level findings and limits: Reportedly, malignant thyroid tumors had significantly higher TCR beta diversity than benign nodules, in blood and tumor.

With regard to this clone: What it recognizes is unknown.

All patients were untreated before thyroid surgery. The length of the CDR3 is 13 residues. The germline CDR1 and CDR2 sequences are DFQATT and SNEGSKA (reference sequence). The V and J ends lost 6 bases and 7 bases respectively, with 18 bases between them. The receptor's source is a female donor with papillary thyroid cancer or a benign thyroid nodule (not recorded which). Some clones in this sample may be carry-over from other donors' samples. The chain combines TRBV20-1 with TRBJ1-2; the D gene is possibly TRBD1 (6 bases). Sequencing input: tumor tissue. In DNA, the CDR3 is TGCAGTGCACGGGACATGGATTGGAGTGGCTACACCTTC. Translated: CSARDMDWSGYTF.